This T cell receptor beta chain was retrieved from a study of Graves' ophthalmopathy and Graves' hyperthyroidism. Certain patients, namely those with other autoimmune diseases, uncontrolled infections, pregnancy or lactation, were excluded. There are 13 residues in the CDR3. Germline-derived CDR1 and CDR2 are SGHRS and YFSETQ. V was pared by 3 bases and J by 7 bases, with 14 bases between. Regarding the study as a whole: Most expanded clonotypes in thyroid above 0.001 frequency also showed up in blood.

This clonotype was recorded many times. What it binds is not known. TCR beta CDR3 regions were amplified from RNA transcripts. The workflow started with a first-round RT-PCR run with HTBI primers and then moved on to a second-round multiplex PCR. TCRdb fed the multiplex PCR reads into MiXCR, producing one record per CDR3 protein. The sample lists about 210,000 distinct CDR3 sequences, over 25% occurring once. The TCR originated in a man in his fifties or sixties with Graves' ophthalmopathy. The chain links TRBV5-1 to TRBJ2-7; perhaps D is TRBD1 or TRBD2 (5 bases each). The sequenced sample was peripheral blood. In DNA form, the CDR3 reads TGCGCCAGCAGCTCGGGGCCTCGCGGGGAGCAGTACTTC. This codes for CASSSGPRGEQYF. Complete variable domain (other parts from reference TRBV5-1 and TRBJ2-7): KAGVTQTPRYLIKTRGQQVTLSCSPISGHRSVSWYQQTPGQGLQFLFEYFSETQRNKGNFPGRFSGRQFSNSRSEMNVSTLELGDSALYLCASSSGPRGEQYFGPGTRLTVT.